One and the same sample provided the 23 T cell receptor beta chains below, sequenced in a study of identical twins. TCRdb re-called the 5' RACE reads through MiXCR, storing one row per CDR3 protein. Of around 300,000 distinct CDR3 sequences listed, more than 6.5% are singletons. This same sample was also part of a study on yellow fever vaccine responses in identical twins.

Sample: memory (CD45RO+) T cells sorted from blood. The receptors originated from a woman aged 18-29 years in good health.

This clonotype was counted a few times. CDR3 amino acids: CSARKPDREPYEQYV. Here the CDR3 DNA reads TGCAGTGCTAGAAAACCGGACAGGGAGCCCTACGAGCAGTACGTC. The chain has TRBV20-1 and TRBJ2-7; TRBD1 matches 8 bases. Germline CDR1 and CDR2: DFQATT and SNEGSKA (reference sequence). The CDR3 is made up of 15 amino acids. V lost 2 bases to trimming and J lost 2 bases; unmatched junction nucleotides: 8.

To note about this clonotype: A much larger clone lies a single base off, so this may be a read error. The rearrangement uses TRBV4-1 and TRBJ2-1; a possible D gene is TRBD1 (5 bases). The CDR3 loop spans 14 amino acids. Germline values: CDR1 MGHRA, CDR2 YSYEKL. CDR3 protein: CANSQVGAYNEQFF. The CDR3 region has the DNA TGCGCCAACAGCCAAGTTGGGGCATACAATGAGCAGTTCTTC.

This clonotype was counted between two and nine times. V gene TRBV20-1 combines with J gene TRBJ1-5; D remains unclear. Germline V CDR1 and CDR2: DFQATT, SNEGSKA (reference sequence). The V and J ends lost 3 bases and 7 bases respectively, with 10 bases between them. This CDR3 is built from 12 residues. The CDR3 region has the DNA TGCAGTGCTAGTGGGCTAGGACAGCCCCAGCATTTT. Protein product: CSASGLGQPQHF.

This clonotype was recorded many times. The chain is built from TRBV12-3 or TRBV12-4 and TRBJ2-1; 9 bases are shared with TRBD1. The CDR3 contains 17 residues. Unmatched junction bases numbered 14, after V lost 1 base and J lost 10 bases. CDR3 in amino acids: CASSLVIRDRALGEQFF. The CDR3 nucleotides are TGTGCCAGCAGTTTAGTGATCAGGGACAGGGCACTTGGCGAGCAGTTCTTC.

This clonotype was counted only a few times. The chain joins TRBV24-1 to TRBJ2-3; 10 bases align to TRBD2. After removal of 4 bases from V and 2 bases from J, the junction contained 5 bases not matched to a gene. Germline V gene data show CDR1 as KGHDR and CDR2 as SFDVKD. The CDR3 has 16 amino acids. CDR3 protein: CATSDPLAGVTDTQYF. The CDR3 bases are TGTGCCACCAGTGACCCGCTAGCGGGGGTCACAGATACGCAGTATTTT.

This clonotype was observed at least ten times. The chain links TRBV20-1 to TRBJ2-4; 7 nucleotides agree with TRBD2. The CDR3 covers 15 residues. The V gene's germline CDR1 is DFQATT and CDR2 SNEGSKA (reference sequence). V shed 6 bases, J shed 6 bases, and the junction held 14 bases outside the gene matches. CDR3: CSAAPVGGSLNIQYF. CDR3 coding DNA: TGCAGTGCAGCTCCGGTCGGGGGGTCGCTAAACATTCAGTACTTC.

The J gene is TRBJ2-2, the V gene TRBV28; 7 nucleotides align to TRBD1. The CDR3 loop spans 16 amino acids. The germline V gene encodes CDR1 MDHEN and CDR2 SYDVKM. V was pared by 5 bases and J by 6 bases, with 12 bases of the junction left unmatched. In DNA, the CDR3 is TGTGCCAGCAGTCCCCCCCTCGGCCAGGGGGCCGGGGAGCTGTTTTTT. Translated, it gives CASSPPLGQGAGELFF.

This clonotype was seen ten or more times. The chain has TRBV4-1 and TRBJ1-6, with D possibly TRBD1 on 5 matching bases. V dropped 4 bases and J dropped 7 bases, with 8 bases sitting between them. From germline, CDR1 is MGHRA and CDR2 YSYEKL. The CDR3 consists of 13 residues. The CDR3, as DNA: TGCGCCAGCAGCCGGGGCTTGAATTCACCCCTCCACTTT. It specifies CASSRGLNSPLHF.

This clonotype appeared many times. The chain couples TRBV18 to TRBJ1-5; TRBD1 matches 8 bases. V shed 3 bases and J 5 bases; nucleotides not matched to a gene: 9. Germline values: CDR1 KGHSH, CDR2 LQKENI. This CDR3 is 16 amino acids long. The CDR3 DNA sequence: TGTGCCAGCTCACCCGACAGGGGCCCGAGGGATCAGCCCCAGCATTTT. Translating it yields CASSPDRGPRDQPQHF.

The rearrangement links TRBV15 to TRBJ2-7, with D perhaps assigned TRBD1 or TRBD2 (5 bases each). Germline assignment: CDR1 LNHNV and CDR2 YYDKDF (reference sequence). CDR3 length: 13 amino acids. V lost 5 bases and J lost 7, with 15 bases in between. The CDR3 DNA follows: TGTGCCACCAGCCTAGCTGGGGCTTGGGAGCAGTACTTC. Translation: CATSLAGAWEQYF.

In this sample, this clonotype turned up a few times. The chain links TRBV4-2 to TRBJ2-6; D unresolved. The CDR3 contains 16 residues. Trimming took 0 bases from V and 0 from J, leaving 6 bases between them. Germline CDR1 and CDR2: LGHNA and YNFKEQ. CDR3 coding DNA: TGTGCCAGCAGCCAAGATTCCAGCTCTGGGGCCAACGTCCTGACTTTC. Protein sequence: CASSQDSSSGANVLTF.

The rearrangement links TRBV7-6 to TRBJ2-2; D is unresolved. This CDR3 comprises 14 residues. The V and J ends lost 4 bases and 7 bases respectively, with 13 bases between them. Germline V gene lookup returns CDR1 SGHVS and CDR2 FNYEAQ. The CDR3 protein is CASSSTSIIGELFF. The DNA for the CDR3 is TGTGCCAGCAGCTCAACCTCTATAATCGGGGAGCTGTTTTTT.

The chain links TRBV19 to TRBJ2-1, with 10 bases identical to TRBD2. This CDR3 is built from 17 residues. V lost 5 bases and J lost 3; bases outside the gene matches: 10. Per the germline V gene, CDR1 is LNHDA and CDR2 is SQIVND (reference sequence). The CDR3, as DNA: TGTGCCAGTAGTCTCACTAGCGGGGAACCAATCTACAATGAGCAGTTCTTC. Its translation is CASSLTSGEPIYNEQFF.

The V call is TRBV18, the J call TRBJ1-5, with a weak D call TRBD1 (6 bases). There are 14 residues in the CDR3. From germline, CDR1 is KGHSH and CDR2 LQKENI. Trimming removed 3 bases from V and 4 bases from J, with 10 bases in between. The CDR3 DNA is TGTGCCAGCTCACCGGACAGACAAAATCAGCCCCAGCATTTT. Its protein product is CASSPDRQNQPQHF. Using reference TRBV18 and TRBJ1-5 for the parts outside the CDR3, the full variable domain is NAGVMQNPRHLVRRRGQEARLRCSPMKGHSHVYWYRQLPEEGLKFMVYLQKENIIDESGMPKERFSAEFPKEGPSILRIQQVVRGDSAAYFCASSPDRQNQPQHFGDGTRLSIL.

V is TRBV10-3 and J is TRBJ2-1, with 11 bases that match TRBD2. The CDR3 sequence is 15 residues long. CDR1 and CDR2 (germline): ENHRY, SYGVKD. J was trimmed by 7 bases and V by 5 bases; bases with no gene match: 7. CDR3 region: CAISPGLAANNEQFF. The CDR3 bases are TGTGCCATCAGTCCGGGACTAGCGGCAAATAATGAGCAGTTCTTC.

This clonotype was counted ten times or more. The chain uses TRBV4-2 and TRBJ2-6; D uncertain. The CDR3 contains 17 residues. Germline assignment: CDR1 LGHNA and CDR2 YNFKEQ. Between the trimmed V and J ends, which lost 0 bases and 0 bases, there was a span of 9 bases. The CDR3 bases are TGTGCCAGCAGCCAAGAGAAGGTTAACTCTGGGGCCAACGTCCTGACTTTC. This translates into CASSQEKVNSGANVLTF.

The V and J genes are TRBV28 and TRBJ2-7, with 8 bases matching TRBD2. V shed 5 bases, J shed 7 bases, and the junction held 10 bases outside the gene matches. The CDR3 covers 14 residues. Germline CDR1 and CDR2: MDHEN and SYDVKM. The CDR3 loop reads CASSPPGTREEQYF. The CDR3 DNA is TGTGCCAGCAGTCCCCCCGGGACTAGAGAAGAGCAGTACTTC.

The chain joins TRBV19 to TRBJ2-3; TRBD1 aligns across 9 bases. Germline lookup yields CDR1 LNHDA and CDR2 SQIVND (reference sequence). This CDR3 contains 16 residues. V gave up 2 bases and J gave up 0 bases; unmatched junction bases: 3. DNA of the CDR3: TGTGCCAGTAGTATACCCGGGACAGGGAGCACAGATACGCAGTATTTT. Translating it yields CASSIPGTGSTDTQYF.

This clonotype was observed many times. The chain has TRBV6-6 and TRBJ2-3; D unresolved. The CDR3 runs to 13 residues. V gave up 6 bases and J gave up 5 bases, with 12 bases separating them. Germline values: CDR1 MNHNY, CDR2 SVGAGI (reference sequence). The CDR3 bases are TGTGCCAGCAGCCGTCGAGGTCTAGATACGCAGTATTTT. It is translated as CASSRRGLDTQYF.

There are many counts of this clonotype. The chain is built from TRBV4-1 and TRBJ2-6; TRBD1 matches at 7 bases. The germline gives CDR1 MGHRA, CDR2 YSYEKL. V shed 3 bases and J 0 bases; nucleotides not matched to a gene: 8. The CDR3 is made up of 18 amino acids. Here the CDR3 reads CASSQGRQGPSGANVLTF. Here the CDR3 DNA reads TGCGCCAGCAGCCAGGGGAGACAGGGCCCCTCTGGGGCCAACGTCCTGACTTTC.

The chain joins TRBV20-1 to TRBJ2-3, with D unclear. Germline CDR1 and CDR2: DFQATT and SNEGSKA (reference sequence). V lost 5 bases, J lost 0 bases, and 6 bases lay in between. The CDR3 contains 12 residues. The CDR3 is CSAATSTDTQYF. The CDR3 DNA follows: TGCAGTGCTGCGACTAGCACAGATACGCAGTATTTT.

This clonotype has ten or more counts. The chain has TRBV29-1 and TRBJ2-5, with D perhaps matching TRBD1 (6 bases). V was cut by 8 bases and J by 5 bases, with 24 bases left in between. The CDR3 totals 15 residues. CDR1 is SQVTM and CDR2 is ANQGSEA in the germline V gene. The CDR3 region has the DNA TGCAGCTTCCCGGAAGGGGGAGTATTGGGGGAGACCCAGTACTTC. Amino acid sequence: CSFPEGGVLGETQYF.

This clonotype was detected many times. The chain combines TRBV29-1 with TRBJ2-1, with D possibly TRBD2 on 5 matching bases. Germline-derived CDR1 and CDR2 are SQVTM and ANQGSEA. The CDR3 runs to 16 residues. Trimming shortened V by 7 bases and J by 4 bases, and 23 bases separated the two germline ends. The CDR3 DNA reads as TGCAGCGCCGTGGGCCGAGAAGAGGGCGCGTACAATGAGCAGTTCTTC. This sequence encodes CSAVGREEGAYNEQFF.